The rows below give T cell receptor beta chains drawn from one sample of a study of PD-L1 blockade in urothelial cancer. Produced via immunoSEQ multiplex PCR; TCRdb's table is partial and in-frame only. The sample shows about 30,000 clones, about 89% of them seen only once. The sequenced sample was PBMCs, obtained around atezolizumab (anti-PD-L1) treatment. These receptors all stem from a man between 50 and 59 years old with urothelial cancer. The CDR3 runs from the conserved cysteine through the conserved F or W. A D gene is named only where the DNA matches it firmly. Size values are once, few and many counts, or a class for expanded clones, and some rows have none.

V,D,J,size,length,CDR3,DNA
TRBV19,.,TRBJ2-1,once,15,CATRLDRSSYNEQFF,TGTGCCACCCGGCTCGACCGGAGCTCCTACAATGAGCAGTTCTTC
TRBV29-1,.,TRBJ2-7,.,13,CSVELGLPYEQYF,TGCAGCGTTGAATTGGGACTTCCCTACGAGCAGTACTTC
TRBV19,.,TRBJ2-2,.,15,CASSIEASITGELFF,TGTGCCAGTAGTATAGAAGCTAGTATCACCGGGGAGCTGTTTTTT
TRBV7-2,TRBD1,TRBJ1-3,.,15,CASSLGAGGGNTIYF,TGTGCCAGCAGCTTAGGGGCAGGGGGAGGAAACACCATATATTTT
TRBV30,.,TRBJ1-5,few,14,CAWSQGYSNQPQHF,TGTGCCTGGAGTCAGGGTTATAGCAATCAGCCCCAGCATTTT
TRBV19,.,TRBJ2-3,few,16,CASNYNRDTGTDTQYF,TGTGCCAGCAACTACAACCGGGACACTGGCACAGATACGCAGTATTTT
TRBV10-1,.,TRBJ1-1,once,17,CASSENRIGRGNTEAFF,TGCGCCAGCAGTGAGAATCGAATTGGCAGGGGAAACACTGAAGCTTTCTTT
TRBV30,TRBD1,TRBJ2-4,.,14,CAWSTGVAKNIQYF,TGTGCCTGGAGTACAGGGGTAGCCAAAAACATTCAGTACTTC
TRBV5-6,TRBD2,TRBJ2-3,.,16,CASSTYSGRFADTQYF,TGTGCCAGCAGCACCTATAGCGGGAGATTTGCGGATACGCAGTATTTT
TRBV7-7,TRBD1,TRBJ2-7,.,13,CASSLGQGDEQYF,TGTGCCAGCAGCTTAGGACAGGGGGACGAGCAGTACTTC
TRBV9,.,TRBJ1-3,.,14,CASSVDTSRNTIYF,TGTGCCAGCAGCGTAGATACGTCTAGAAACACCATATATTTT
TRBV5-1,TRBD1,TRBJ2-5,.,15,CASSGGTGAYETQYF,TGCGCCAGCAGCGGTGGGACAGGGGCGTATGAGACCCAGTACTTC
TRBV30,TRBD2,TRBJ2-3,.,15,CAWSALAGASDTQYF,TGTGCCTGGAGTGCCCTAGCGGGAGCTTCAGATACGCAGTATTTT
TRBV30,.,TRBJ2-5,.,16,CAWSVGRGGPGETQYF,TGTGCCTGGAGTGTAGGGCGAGGGGGACCAGGAGAGACCCAGTACTTC
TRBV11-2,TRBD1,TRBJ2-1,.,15,CASSFRTGGMNEQFF,TGTGCCAGCAGCTTTAGGACAGGGGGAATGAATGAGCAGTTCTTC
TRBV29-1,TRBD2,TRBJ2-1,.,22,CSVPALGVRKESGTSGYNEQFF,TGCAGCGTCCCCGCCTTGGGGGTCCGGAAAGAATCCGGGACTAGCGGGTACAATGAGCAGTTCTTC
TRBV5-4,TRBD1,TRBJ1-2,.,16,CASSTPGQGIAGGYTF,TGTGCCAGCAGCACCCCGGGACAGGGGATAGCGGGAGGCTACACCTTC
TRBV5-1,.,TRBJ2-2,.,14,CASREGRNTGELFF,TGCGCCAGCAGAGAGGGCAGAAACACCGGGGAGCTGTTTTTT
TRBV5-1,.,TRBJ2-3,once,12,CASSSDTDTQYF,TGCGCCAGCAGCTCAGACACAGATACGCAGTATTTT
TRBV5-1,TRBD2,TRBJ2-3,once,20,CASSLEGLAGGPGDTDTQYF,TGCGCCAGCAGCTTGGAAGGACTAGCGGGGGGGCCGGGGGACACAGATACGCAGTATTTT
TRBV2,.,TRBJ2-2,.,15,CASRLRTANTGELFF,TGTGCCAGCAGGCTCAGGACAGCGAACACCGGGGAGCTGTTTTTT
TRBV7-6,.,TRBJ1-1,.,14,CASSLEQGHTEAFF,TGTGCCAGCAGCTTAGAACAGGGTCACACTGAAGCTTTCTTT
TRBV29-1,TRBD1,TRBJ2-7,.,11,CSVEWTGYKYF,TGCAGCGTTGAATGGACAGGGTATAAGTACTTC
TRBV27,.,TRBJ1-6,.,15,CASSSSASYNSPLHF,TGTGCCAGCAGTTCCAGCGCCTCCTATAATTCACCCCTCCACTTT
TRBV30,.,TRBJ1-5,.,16,CAWSLETGRSNQPQHF,TGTGCCTGGAGCCTCGAGACAGGACGGAGCAATCAGCCCCAGCATTTT
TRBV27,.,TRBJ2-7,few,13,CASSDNRAYEQYF,TGTGCCAGCAGCGACAACAGGGCCTACGAGCAGTACTTC
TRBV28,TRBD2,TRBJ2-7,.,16,CASSLIGSGSWNEQYF,TGTGCCAGCAGTTTAATCGGTAGCGGGAGTTGGAACGAGCAGTACTTC
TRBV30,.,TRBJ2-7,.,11,CARDTKGEQYF,TGTGCCCGCGACACGAAAGGCGAGCAGTACTTC
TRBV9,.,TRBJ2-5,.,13,CASSVGTLETQYF,TGTGCCAGCAGCGTAGGAACTTTAGAGACCCAGTACTTC
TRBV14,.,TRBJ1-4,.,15,CASSQDRAGNEKLFF,TGTGCCAGCAGCCAAGATCGGGCAGGGAACGAAAAACTGTTTTTT
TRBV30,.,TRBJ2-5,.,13,CAWSVGGSETQYF,TGTGCCTGGAGCGTAGGGGGATCAGAGACCCAGTACTTC
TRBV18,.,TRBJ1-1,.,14,CASSLRTANTEAFF,TGTGCCAGCTCACTTCGGACAGCGAACACTGAAGCTTTCTTT
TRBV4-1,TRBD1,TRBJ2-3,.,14,CASEGQAGTDTQYF,TGCGCCAGCGAGGGACAGGCCGGCACAGATACGCAGTATTTT
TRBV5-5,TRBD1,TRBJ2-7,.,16,CASSSPPVQGAGEQYF,TGTGCCAGCAGCTCCCCCCCCGTACAGGGGGCAGGGGAGCAGTACTTC
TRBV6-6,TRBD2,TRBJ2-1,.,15,CASSQSSGGFNEQFF,TGTGCCAGCAGTCAGTCTAGCGGGGGCTTCAATGAGCAGTTCTTC
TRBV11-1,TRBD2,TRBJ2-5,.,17,CASSPRTSGGAGETQYF,TGTGCCAGCAGCCCCCGGACTAGCGGGGGGGCGGGAGAGACCCAGTACTTC
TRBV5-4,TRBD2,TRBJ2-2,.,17,CASSLAAGLTNTGELFF,TGTGCCAGCAGCTTGGCCGCGGGACTAACGAACACCGGGGAGCTGTTTTTT
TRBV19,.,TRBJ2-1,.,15,CASSTHSGNNNEQFF,TGTGCCAGTAGTACCCATTCCGGGAATAACAATGAGCAGTTCTTC
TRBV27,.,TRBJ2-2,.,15,CASSFQGRWAGELFF,TGTGCCAGCAGTTTTCAGGGGCGATGGGCCGGGGAGCTGTTTTTT
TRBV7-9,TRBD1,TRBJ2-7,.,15,CASRTGTGATYEQYF,TGTGCCAGCAGAACCGGGACAGGGGCCACCTACGAGCAGTACTTC
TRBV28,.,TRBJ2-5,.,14,CASSFSGVQETQYF,TGTGCCAGCAGTTTCTCAGGGGTCCAAGAGACCCAGTACTTC
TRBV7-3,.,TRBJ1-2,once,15,CASSLTPGLSSGYTF,TGTGCCAGCAGCTTAACGCCGGGTTTGTCTAGTGGCTACACCTTC
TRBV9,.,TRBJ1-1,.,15,CASSALTIVNTEAFF,TGTGCCAGCAGCGCCCTTACAATTGTGAACACTGAAGCTTTCTTT
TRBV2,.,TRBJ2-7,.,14,CATTEQGPSYEQYF,TGTGCCACCACCGAACAGGGACCTTCCTACGAGCAGTACTTC
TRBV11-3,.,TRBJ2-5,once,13,CASSFGGPGTQYF,TGTGCCAGCAGCTTTGGCGGTCCGGGGACCCAGTACTTC
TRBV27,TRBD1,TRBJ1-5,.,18,CASRRLASDRGINQPQHF,TGTGCCAGCAGACGCCTAGCCTCCGACAGGGGTATCAATCAGCCCCAGCATTTT
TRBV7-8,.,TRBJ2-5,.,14,CASSGRQSQETQYF,TGTGCCAGCAGCGGCCGACAGAGCCAAGAGACCCAGTACTTC
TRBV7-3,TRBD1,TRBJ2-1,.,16,CASSLQTGRLYNEQFF,TGTGCCAGCAGCCTACAGACAGGGCGTCTCTACAATGAGCAGTTCTTC
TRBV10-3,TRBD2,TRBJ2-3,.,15,CAIRPSGRGWDTQYF,TGTGCCATCAGACCTAGCGGGAGGGGGTGGGATACGCAGTATTTT
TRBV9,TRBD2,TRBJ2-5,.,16,CASSVGTGLAQETQYF,TGTGCCAGCAGCGTAGGCACCGGACTAGCCCAGGAGACCCAGTACTTC
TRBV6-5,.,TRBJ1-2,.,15,CASSYSRGGALGYTF,TGTGCCAGCAGTTACTCACGGGGAGGGGCCTTAGGCTACACCTTC
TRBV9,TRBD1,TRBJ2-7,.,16,CASSVGQGVRPYEQYF,TGTGCCAGCAGCGTAGGGCAGGGGGTTAGGCCCTACGAGCAGTACTTC
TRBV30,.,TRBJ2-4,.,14,CAWSVWGGKNIQYF,TGTGCCTGGAGTGTCTGGGGCGGTAAAAACATTCAGTACTTC
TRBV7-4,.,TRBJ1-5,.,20,CASSSTPAGGCGSHHQPQHF,TGTGCCAGCAGCTCAACTCCGGCGGGGGGTTGTGGGTCCCATCATCAGCCCCAGCATTTT
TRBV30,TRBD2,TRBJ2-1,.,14,CAWSEVVSGGGRLF,TGTGCCTGGAGTGAGGTGGTTAGCGGGGGGGGTCGGCTCTTC
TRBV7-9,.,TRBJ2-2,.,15,CASSRSTGITGELFF,TGTGCCAGCAGTCGTTCCACAGGGATCACCGGGGAGCTGTTTTTT